The entry below describes one T cell receptor (beta chain). Its antigen is unidentified. Other nucleotide sequences from this sample produce the same CDR3. All donors were healthy HIV-negative adults lacking recent acute infections or vaccinations. Donors, without exception, were Caucasian adults residing in Nashville, Tennessee. CD45RA-negative memory and CD45RA+ naive subsets were split from the CD4+ cells. Germline CDR1 and CDR2: KGHSH and LQKENI. V dropped 2 bases and J dropped 0 bases, with 8 bases sitting between them. The CDR3 contains 16 residues. The sample originates from a study of shared clonotypes between healthy human individuals. Study findings and constraints: Generation probabilities of non-shared clonotypes were lower (relative to those shared by all four donors).

Generated by immunoSEQ multiplex PCR, the TCRdb table keeps only in-frame clones and is missing some. The table records over a million clones, more than 95% of them present only once. The TCR comes from a man under 40 in good health. The chain couples TRBV18 to TRBJ2-6; no clear D gene. The sample comprised naive CD4+ T cells sorted from blood. Noted subset: CD45RA+ positively selected. CDR3 DNA sequence: TGTGCCAGCTCACCATCCGGCAGCTCTGGGGCCAACGTCCTGACTTTC. Amino acids: CASSPSGSSGANVLTF.